The sequence of this T cell receptor beta chain was determined in a study of vaccination effects on CD4 cells after COVID-19. Study-wide results and limits: Convalescents showed post-vaccine spike-reactive clones that were mainly new vaccine-induced clones. The study found marked clonal contraction of infection- and vaccine-induced clones late after vaccination. There were few convalescent patients in the study and no early post-infection timepoints.

The data were produced by immunoSEQ multiplex PCR, yet TCRdb's version contains in-frame clones alone and is incomplete. Seen here are 70,000 or so clones, 73% observed once, and the top ten hold over 4.5%. Using viral peptide pools, the ViraFEST assay grew out antigen-specific CD4+ T cells prior to sequencing. Having been cultured for 10 days, the cells underwent CD4+ T cell isolation. The person acquired a PCR-confirmed SARS-CoV-2 infection between March and December 2020. On days 3 and 7, fresh IL-2 medium replaced half the medium. V lost 2 bases, J lost 4 bases, and 13 bases lay in between. The V gene's germline CDR1 is SGDLS and CDR2 YYNGEE. The CDR3 covers 15 residues. About this clone: Its specificity is not known.

Material: CD4+ T cells from PBMCs cultured with HIV peptides, obtained before COVID-19 vaccination. Subset specified: HIV-1 Nef peptide pool negative control/reference culture. The chain employs TRBV9 and TRBJ2-1; possibly TRBD2 for D (7 bases). This receptor was obtained from a human donor who had a prior SARS-CoV-2 infection. This CDR3 reads CASSVSRGLYNEQFF. DNA of the CDR3: TGTGCCAGCAGCGTCTCGCGGGGGCTATACAATGAGCAGTTCTTC.